This T cell receptor (beta chain) appears in the sequencing data of a study of shared clonotypes between healthy human individuals. Overall study context: Three plates were used per donor for CD4 naive, three for CD4 memory, two for CD8 naive and one for CD8 memory.

The study, taken as a whole, reports: Larger estimated richness was generally seen in naive subsets than in memory subsets. The genetic and exposure-history diversity represented was limited by few donors.

Regarding this clone: Its antigen is undetermined.

V gave up 4 bases and J gave up 0 bases; unmatched junction bases: 5. The CDR3 runs to 15 residues. CDR1 and CDR2 from the germline V gene are MGHRA and YSYEKL. Assay execution took place at the deep level. TCRdb keeps only in-frame clones here, not all; method: immunoSEQ multiplex PCR. The table has fewer than 850,000 clones, roughly 91% seen once. The V call is TRBV4-1, the J call TRBJ2-7, with 8 bases matching TRBD1. Specimen: memory CD8+ T cells from PBMCs. As for subset: CD45RO+ cells pooled with CCR7-negative TemRA cells. The clonotype originates from a man aged 18 to 30 in good health. Some clones in this sample may be carry-over from other donors' samples. The CDR3: CASSPGTGSSYEQYF. The CDR3 DNA reads TGCGCCAGCAGCCCAGGGACAGGATCCTCCTACGAGCAGTACTTC.